The clone carrying this TCR beta chain showed up just a few times. The sample originates from a study of blood T cell repertoires in COVID-19. At the level of the study: The United States, Italy and Spain supplied acute and convalescent COVID-19 samples. Sample material is recorded as cDNA or gDNA derived from T cells, B-cell-depleted T cells, or PBMCs.

Under the authors' procedure: Nucleated cell counts were estimated from reference gene primer amplification. Method: immunoSEQ multiplex PCR; TCRdb's copy keeps in-frame clones and lacks some. V, J and clone size are taken as reported in that table, and D and trimming were inferred from the DNA itself. The sample has 60,000 or so clones, roughly 79% seen once. CDR1 and CDR2 (germline): MNHEY, SMNVEV (reference sequence). The CDR3 has 14 residues. After removal of 5 bases from V and 4 bases from J, the junction contained 4 bases not matched to a gene. The clonotype originates from a human donor in a cohort sampled during active COVID-19. The rearrangement joins TRBV27 to TRBJ1-5; 8 bases fit TRBD1. Sequences were obtained from peripheral blood. The CDR3 loop is CASSRRQGNQPQHF. DNA for the CDR3: TGTGCCAGCAGTAGAAGACAGGGGAATCAGCCCCAGCATTTT.